This TCR beta chain came from a study of Ad26.COV2.S vaccination and SARS-CoV-2 variants. The V and J ends lost 1 base and 5 bases, in that order; junction bases with no gene match: 9. The length of the CDR3 is 16 residues. The germline V gene has CDR1 SGHAT and CDR2 FQDESV (reference sequence). Using immunoSEQ multiplex PCR, the repertoire was profiled, and TCRdb retains in-frame clones only, with some absent. In the table there are more than 300,000 clones, about 89% of which are singletons. Regarding the study as a whole: Vaccine and placebo groups showed comparable non-spike TCR breadth.

For this clone: As yet, its antigen is unknown.

Described treatment: over 15 received Ad26.COV2.S at low or high dose, single or two shots; 5 received placebo; per-sample allocation not given. Repertoires come from day 63 after the first vaccine or placebo injection. This clonotype originated in a person aged 18 to 59 who received the Ad26.COV2.S COVID-19 vaccine or a placebo. This chain uses TRBV11-1 with TRBJ2-3, with 7 bases fitting TRBD1. The source material was peripheral blood, sampled in a trial of Ad26.COV2.S vaccine versus placebo. The CDR3 nucleotides read TGTGCCAGCAGCTTAGGGAGGCGACAGGGCAAAGATACGCAGTATTTT. Residues: CASSLGRRQGKDTQYF.